Sequencing of this TCR beta chain was carried out in a study of CD8 T cells in ankylosing spondylitis. There are many counts of this clonotype. What it binds is not known. TCRdb re-called the 5' RACE reads through MiXCR, storing one row per CDR3 protein. Among some 840,000 distinct CDR3 sequences, roughly 12% were seen once, and the ten largest hold about 0.49%. V was clipped by 6 bases and J by 5 bases; unmatched bases: 10. The V gene's germline CDR1 is DFQATT and CDR2 SNEGSKA (reference sequence). The CDR3 runs 14 residues. Regarding the study as a whole: Clones linked to disease were reported to show significant enrichment in matched ankylosing spondylitis synovial fluid. Ankylosing spondylitis blood appeared to be characterized by a TCR beta motif of roughly eight highly homologous variants.

This sequence originates from a male donor with ankylosing spondylitis. Sequencing was done on a sample of blood, either unsorted or a sorted T cell fraction (not recorded which). V and J are TRBV20-1 and TRBJ2-1, with 7 positions matching TRBD2. CDR3 in amino acids: CSAYQAGKNNEQFF. CDR3 DNA: TGCAGTGCCTATCAAGCGGGAAAAAACAATGAGCAGTTCTTC.